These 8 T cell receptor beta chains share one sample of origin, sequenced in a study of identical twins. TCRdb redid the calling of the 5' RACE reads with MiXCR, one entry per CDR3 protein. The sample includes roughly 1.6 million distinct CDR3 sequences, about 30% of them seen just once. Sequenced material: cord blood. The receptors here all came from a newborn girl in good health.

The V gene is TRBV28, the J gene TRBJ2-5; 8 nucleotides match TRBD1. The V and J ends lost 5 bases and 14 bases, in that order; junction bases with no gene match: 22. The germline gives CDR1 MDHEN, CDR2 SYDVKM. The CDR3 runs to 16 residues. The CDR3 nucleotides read TGTGCCAGCAGTCCTATTGGTCTAGGACAGGGCTACGAGCACTACTTC. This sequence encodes CASSPIGLGQGYEHYF.

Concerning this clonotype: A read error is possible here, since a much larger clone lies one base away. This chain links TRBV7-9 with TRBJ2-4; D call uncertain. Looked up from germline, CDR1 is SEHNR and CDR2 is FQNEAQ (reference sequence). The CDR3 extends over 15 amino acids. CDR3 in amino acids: CASSSQPVAKHIQYF. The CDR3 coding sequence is TGTGCCAGCAGCTCCCAACCTGTAGCCAAACACATTCAGTACTTC. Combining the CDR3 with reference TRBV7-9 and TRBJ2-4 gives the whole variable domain DTGVSQNPRHKITKRGQNVTFRCDPISEHNRLYWYRQTLGQGPEFLTYFQNEAQLEKSRLLSDRFSAERPKGSFSTLEIQRTEQGDSAMYLCASSSQPVAKHIQYFGAGTRLSVL.

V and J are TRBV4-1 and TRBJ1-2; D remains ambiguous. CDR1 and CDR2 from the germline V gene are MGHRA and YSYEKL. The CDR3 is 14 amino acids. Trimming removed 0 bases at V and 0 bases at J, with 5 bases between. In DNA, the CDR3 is TGCGCCAGCAGCCAAGATGTCACTAACTATGGCTACACCTTC. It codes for CASSQDVTNYGYTF.

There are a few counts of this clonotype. CDR3 amino acids: CSARDYSGIGNQPQHF. DNA of the CDR3: TGCAGTGCTAGAGATTACTCCGGGATCGGCAATCAGCCCCAGCATTTT. The V and J genes are TRBV20-1 and TRBJ1-5, with D unresolved. Germline assignment: CDR1 DFQATT and CDR2 SNEGSKA (reference sequence). Trimming pared 0 bases from V and 2 bases from J, leaving 14 bases between. This CDR3 contains 16 residues.

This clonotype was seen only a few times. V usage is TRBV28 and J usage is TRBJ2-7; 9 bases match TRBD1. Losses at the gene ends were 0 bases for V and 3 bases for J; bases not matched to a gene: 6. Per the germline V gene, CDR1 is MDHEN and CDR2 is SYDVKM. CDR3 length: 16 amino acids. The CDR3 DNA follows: TGTGCCAGCAGTTTATGGCGGACAGGGGTTGGCTACGAGCAGTACTTC. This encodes CASSLWRTGVGYEQYF.

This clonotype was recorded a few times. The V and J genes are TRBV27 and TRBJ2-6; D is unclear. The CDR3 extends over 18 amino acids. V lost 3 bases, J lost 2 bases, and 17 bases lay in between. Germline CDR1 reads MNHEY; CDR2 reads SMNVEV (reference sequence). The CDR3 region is CASSFIGWPHPGANVLTF. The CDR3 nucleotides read TGTGCCAGCAGTTTCATCGGGTGGCCCCATCCTGGGGCCAACGTCCTGACTTTC. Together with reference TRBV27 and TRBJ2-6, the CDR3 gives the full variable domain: EAQVTQNPRYLITVTGKKLTVTCSQNMNHEYMSWYRQDPGLGLRQIYYSMNVEVTDKGDVPEGYKVSRKEKRNFPLILESPSPNQTSLYFCASSFIGWPHPGANVLTFGAGSRLTVL.

The CDR3 is CSVDGPRYEQFF. The DNA of the CDR3 is TGCAGCGTTGATGGTCCCCGATACGAGCAGTTCTTC. V is TRBV29-1 and J is TRBJ2-1; no definite D call. The V gene's germline CDR1 is SQVTM and CDR2 ANQGSEA. The CDR3 is 12 amino acids. Deletions cut 3 bases from V and 10 bases from J, with 13 bases between.

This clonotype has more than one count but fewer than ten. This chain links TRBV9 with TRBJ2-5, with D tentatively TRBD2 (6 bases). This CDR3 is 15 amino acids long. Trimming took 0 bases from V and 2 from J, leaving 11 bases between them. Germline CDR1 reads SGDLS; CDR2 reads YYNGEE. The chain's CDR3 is CASSVEPGLQETQYF. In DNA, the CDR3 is TGTGCCAGCAGCGTAGAACCGGGACTGCAAGAGACCCAGTACTTC.